The rows below give T cell receptor beta chains drawn from one sample of a study of beta chain features in type 1 diabetes. Sequenced by immunoSEQ multiplex PCR; TCRdb stores in-frame clones only, minus some. The sample consists of 250,000 to 350,000 clones, 11% to 15% of them appearing once. Sequenced: central memory CD4+ T cells from blood. The receptors shown here come from a man aged 25-40 years in good health. CDR3s include the opening cysteine and the closing phenylalanine or tryptophan. Each record gives: V gene, clone size, J gene, D gene, CDR3 DNA, CDR3 protein. The D gene is left open where the match is weak. Rows give clone size only sometimes, using once, few, many, or a class for an expanded clone.

v_call: TRBV29-1; clone_size: .; j_call: TRBJ2-3; d_call: .; cdr3_nt: TGCAGCGTTGAAGATCGGTTAAAGACTAGCACAGATACGCAGTATTTT; cdr3_aa: CSVEDRLKTSTDTQYF
v_call: TRBV13; clone_size: few; j_call: TRBJ1-1; d_call: .; cdr3_nt: TGTGCCAGCAGCTTCGGGACTGACACTGAAGCTTTCTTT; cdr3_aa: CASSFGTDTEAFF
v_call: TRBV5-1; clone_size: few; j_call: TRBJ2-5; d_call: .; cdr3_nt: TGCGCCAGCAGCTTGGCCAGGGGGAGGCAAGAGACCCAGTACTTC; cdr3_aa: CASSLARGRQETQYF
v_call: TRBV6-5; clone_size: few; j_call: TRBJ2-2; d_call: .; cdr3_nt: TGTGCCAGCAGTTACTCTTATTCGTCCGGGGAGCTGTTTTTT; cdr3_aa: CASSYSYSSGELFF
v_call: TRBV11-3; clone_size: .; j_call: TRBJ2-5; d_call: TRBD1; cdr3_nt: TGTGCCAGCAGCTTCAAGGACAGGTTCCAAGAGACCCAGTACTTC; cdr3_aa: CASSFKDRFQETQYF
v_call: TRBV5-1; clone_size: many; j_call: TRBJ2-3; d_call: .; cdr3_nt: TGCGCCAGCAGCCCCAGCACAGATACGCAGTATTTT; cdr3_aa: CASSPSTDTQYF
v_call: TRBV28; clone_size: few; j_call: TRBJ2-2; d_call: .; cdr3_nt: TGTGCCAGCAGAACAGGGAACACCGGGGAGCTGTTTTTT; cdr3_aa: CASRTGNTGELFF
v_call: TRBV7-2; clone_size: few; j_call: TRBJ1-1; d_call: .; cdr3_nt: TGTGCCAGCAGCTACGAGTCGGGCACTGAAGCTTTCTTT; cdr3_aa: CASSYESGTEAFF
v_call: TRBV6-5; clone_size: .; j_call: TRBJ1-1; d_call: .; cdr3_nt: TGTGCCAGCAGTCGATTCCAGGGGCCGAACACTGAAGCTTTCTTT; cdr3_aa: CASSRFQGPNTEAFF
v_call: TRBV4-3; clone_size: few; j_call: TRBJ2-1; d_call: TRBD2; cdr3_nt: TGCGCCAGCAGCCCCGCGGAAACTAGCGGGGGGGTCGATGAGCAGTTCTTC; cdr3_aa: CASSPAETSGGVDEQFF
v_call: TRBV4-2; clone_size: few; j_call: TRBJ2-5; d_call: .; cdr3_nt: TGTGCCAGCAGCCCGCTTAGACAGTCACAAGAGACCCAGTACTTC; cdr3_aa: CASSPLRQSQETQYF
v_call: TRBV7-2; clone_size: once; j_call: TRBJ2-1; d_call: .; cdr3_nt: TGTGCCAGCAGCTTAATTAGGAGTAGTGAGCAGTTCTTC; cdr3_aa: CASSLIRSSEQFF
v_call: TRBV4-3; clone_size: few; j_call: TRBJ1-5; d_call: .; cdr3_nt: TGCGCCAGCAGCCTCGAATTCAGCAATCAGCCCCAGCATTTT; cdr3_aa: CASSLEFSNQPQHF
v_call: TRBV5-4; clone_size: few; j_call: TRBJ2-5; d_call: .; cdr3_nt: TGTGCCAGCAGCTTCCCCAGTCAAGAGACCCAGTACTTC; cdr3_aa: CASSFPSQETQYF
v_call: TRBV9; clone_size: .; j_call: TRBJ2-3; d_call: .; cdr3_nt: TGTGCCAGCAGCGTAGTTGGGGGGAGCACAGATACGCAGTATTTT; cdr3_aa: CASSVVGGSTDTQYF
v_call: TRBV6-5; clone_size: .; j_call: TRBJ1-5; d_call: .; cdr3_nt: TGTGCCAGCAGTTACTCGACAGAAAATCAGCCCCAGCATTTT; cdr3_aa: CASSYSTENQPQHF
v_call: TRBV5-1; clone_size: few; j_call: TRBJ1-1; d_call: .; cdr3_nt: TGCGCCAGCAGCTTGCAGGCGGGCTCACGGGCTTTCTTT; cdr3_aa: CASSLQAGSRAFF
v_call: TRBV18; clone_size: many; j_call: TRBJ2-1; d_call: .; cdr3_nt: TGTGCCAGCTCACCAGGGTCAGGGACCCTCATGCGAAGAGAGCAGTTCTTC; cdr3_aa: CASSPGSGTLMRREQFF
v_call: TRBV5-4; clone_size: few; j_call: TRBJ2-3; d_call: .; cdr3_nt: TGTGCCAGCAGCGTAGGTCTCCGCTACGGGGATAACACAGATACGCAGTATTTT; cdr3_aa: CASSVGLRYGDNTDTQYF
v_call: TRBV7-9; clone_size: .; j_call: TRBJ2-1; d_call: TRBD1; cdr3_nt: TGTGCCAGCAGCTTAGGGGGACAGGGGATCAATGAGCAGTTCTTC; cdr3_aa: CASSLGGQGINEQFF
v_call: TRBV11-2; clone_size: few; j_call: TRBJ1-3; d_call: .; cdr3_nt: TGTGCCAGCAGCTGGGGGGGGTATGGAAACACCATATATTTT; cdr3_aa: CASSWGGYGNTIYF
v_call: TRBV7-9; clone_size: few; j_call: TRBJ2-1; d_call: TRBD1; cdr3_nt: TGTGCCAGCAGCTATTCGACCGGGACAGGTGCGAAGCAGTTCTTC; cdr3_aa: CASSYSTGTGAKQFF
v_call: TRBV18; clone_size: .; j_call: TRBJ2-5; d_call: .; cdr3_nt: TGTGCCAGCTCACCACTTGGGGAGACCCAGTACTTC; cdr3_aa: CASSPLGETQYF
v_call: TRBV5-6; clone_size: few; j_call: TRBJ1-5; d_call: .; cdr3_nt: TGTGCCAGCAGCTTGGCCTCGGGGTTGGGCAATCAGCCCCAGCATTTT; cdr3_aa: CASSLASGLGNQPQHF